Below, 19 T cell receptor beta chains from the same sample are listed, as sequenced in a study of beta chain features in type 1 diabetes. Sequencing targeted expressed TCRB transcripts, as all isolated RNA had been reverse transcribed. Repertoires were generated with immunoSEQ multiplex PCR, while TCRdb's copy carries only in-frame clones and drops some. The data show approximately 380,000 clones, over 13% seen once. The sample comprised naive CD4+ T cells from blood. Receptors were obtained from a woman aged 18-29 years in good health.

The V gene is TRBV14, the J gene TRBJ1-1, with unresolved D. CDR1 is SGHDN, CDR2 FVKESK, per germline. Trimming took off 1 base at V and 4 bases at J, with 13 bases between the two ends. CDR3 length equals 15 residues. CDR3 residues: CASSQVSGVLTEAFF. CDR3 nucleotide sequence: TGTGCCAGCAGCCAAGTGTCCGGGGTGCTCACTGAAGCTTTCTTT. The full variable domain, completed using reference TRBV14 and TRBJ1-1, is EAGVTQFPSHSVIEKGQTVTLRCDPISGHDNLYWYRRVMGKEIKFLLHFVKESKQDESGMPNNRFLAERTGGTYSTLKVQPAELEDSGVYFCASSQVSGVLTEAFFGQGTRLTVV.

This clone was seen a few times. The chain couples TRBV9 to TRBJ1-1, with D possibly being TRBD1 (6 bases). CDR1 and CDR2 (germline): SGDLS, YYNGEE. CDR3 length: 13 residues. V dropped 4 bases and J dropped 4 bases, with 11 bases sitting between them. CDR3 sequence (DNA): TGTGCCAGCAGCACAGGACAGATCACTGAAGCTTTCTTT. As protein: CASSTGQITEAFF.

In this sample, this clone turned up a few times. The chain recombines TRBV28 with TRBJ2-1; D not resolved. There are 13 residues in the CDR3. Germline V gene data show CDR1 as MDHEN and CDR2 as SYDVKM. V lost 6 bases and J 8 bases, leaving 14 bases between the germline ends. This CDR3 reads CASRGSPPYEQFF. The DNA of the CDR3 is TGTGCCAGCAGGGGCAGTCCCCCGTATGAGCAGTTCTTC.

This sequence joins TRBV5-1 and TRBJ2-3; tentative D call: TRBD2 (6 bases). There are 15 residues in the CDR3. Germline values: CDR1 SGHRS, CDR2 YFSETQ. V shed 0 bases and J shed 0 bases, with 8 bases lying between them. CDR3 DNA: TGCGCCAGCAGCTTGGCGGGACTGAGCACAGATACGCAGTATTTT. It yields the protein CASSLAGLSTDTQYF.

This clone was detected a few times. The chain employs TRBV30 and TRBJ2-3; 14 bases match TRBD2. The germline CDR1 and CDR2 sequences are GTSNPN and SVGIG (reference sequence). This CDR3 is built from 16 residues. Losses at the gene ends were 3 bases for V and 4 bases for J; bases not matched to a gene: 6. The CDR3 DNA sequence: TGTGCCTGGAGACAGGGACTAGCGGGAGATCCAGATACGCAGTATTTT. Amino acids: CAWRQGLAGDPDTQYF.

The chain combines TRBV30 with TRBJ1-2; D remains unclear. The germline CDR1 and CDR2 sequences are GTSNPN and SVGIG (reference sequence). V shed 0 bases and J shed 4 bases, with 9 bases lying between them. This CDR3 has 13 amino acids. The CDR3 DNA sequence: TGTGCCTGGAGTGTACAACAGCTCTATGGCTACACCTTC. Translating gives CAWSVQQLYGYTF.

This chain links TRBV2 with TRBJ1-2; no clear D. Trimming shortened V by 4 bases and J by 4 bases, and 16 bases separated the two germline ends. The CDR3 covers 15 residues. Germline loops: CDR1 SNHLY, CDR2 FYNNEI. The CDR3 DNA is TGTGCCAGCAGTGCTCTACAGTTCACCCCCTATGGCTACACCTTC. This codes for CASSALQFTPYGYTF.

The gene calls are TRBV7-3 and TRBJ2-3, with TRBD2 matching 13 bases. Germline lookup yields CDR1 SGHTA and CDR2 FQGTGA. V lost 5 bases and J lost 4; bases outside the gene matches: 9. This CDR3 has 17 residues. The CDR3 sequence is CASSLHRLAGGPDTQYF. The CDR3 nucleotides are TGTGCCAGCAGCCTTCATCGACTAGCGGGAGGCCCAGATACGCAGTATTTT.

A few counts support this clone. The V call is TRBV9, the J call TRBJ2-2, with 10 bases identical to TRBD1. The V segment lost 4 bases and the J segment 4 bases; nucleotides outside the gene matches: 4. CDR3 length: 15 amino acids. Germline V gene lookup returns CDR1 SGDLS and CDR2 YYNGEE. CDR3 nucleotides: TGTGCCAGCAGCACCAGACAGGGGGCCACCGGGGAGCTGTTTTTT. The encoded protein is CASSTRQGATGELFF.

This clone was seen only a few times. V and J are TRBV7-2 and TRBJ2-3; weak D call: TRBD1 (6 bases). Germline-derived CDR1 and CDR2 are SGHTA and FQGNSA. V was shortened by 4 bases and J by 0 bases, with 23 bases between the two germline ends. The CDR3 loop spans 19 amino acids. The CDR3 DNA sequence: TGTGCCAGCAGCTACGTTGCGCGGGTTGGGGGCGGGAGCACAGATACGCAGTATTTT. Amino acid sequence: CASSYVARVGGGSTDTQYF.

The rearrangement uses TRBV29-1 and TRBJ1-5, with D perhaps matching TRBD1 (5 bases). Deletions cut 4 bases from V and 4 bases from J, with 11 bases between. CDR3 length equals 13 residues. Germline CDR1 SQVTM, CDR2 ANQGSEA. CDR3 sequence reads: CSVGGTGNQPQHF. CDR3 sequence (DNA): TGCAGCGTTGGGGGTACAGGTAATCAGCCCCAGCATTTT. Full variable domain (rest looked up from reference TRBV29-1 and TRBJ1-5): SAVISQKPSRDICQRGTSLTIQCQVDSQVTMMFWYRQQPGQSLTLIATANQGSEATYESGFVIDKFPISRPNLTFSTLTVSNMSPEDSSIYLCSVGGTGNQPQHFGDGTRLSIL.

The V call is TRBV6-5, the J call TRBJ2-7; maybe TRBD2 (6 bases). V lost 5 bases, J lost 9 bases, and 11 bases lay in between. Germline CDR1 MNHEY, CDR2 SVGAGI. The CDR3 sequence is 11 residues long. The CDR3 coding sequence is TGTGCCAGCAGTAATGGGGGGTGGCAGTACTTC. Amino acids: CASSNGGWQYF.

About this clone: The sample holds other DNA sequences that translate to the same CDR3. This chain joins TRBV5-4 and TRBJ2-1; a possible D gene is TRBD1 (5 bases). The germline V gene has CDR1 SGHNT and CDR2 YYREEE (reference sequence). The CDR3 has 14 residues. The V end lost 1 base, the J end lost 1 base, and 6 bases lay between the germline ends. DNA for the CDR3: TGTGCCAGCAGCTTGCAGGGATCCTACAATGAGCAGTTCTTC. It is translated as CASSLQGSYNEQFF.

The chain links TRBV9 to TRBJ2-5, with TRBD2 matching 7 bases. CDR1 and CDR2 (germline): SGDLS, YYNGEE. The CDR3 covers 16 residues. After removal of 2 bases from V and 5 bases from J, the junction contained 12 bases not matched to a gene. CDR3 loop: CASSVSPGGLSETQYF. The DNA for the CDR3 is TGTGCCAGCAGCGTCTCCCCGGGAGGATTATCGGAGACCCAGTACTTC.

As to this clone: The junction departs from germline at one end; a sequencing error may be responsible. The chain employs TRBV5-1 and TRBJ2-1; TRBD2 agrees at 8 bases. The CDR3 is 15 amino acids. CDR1 and CDR2 from the germline V gene are SGHRS and YFSETQ. Here the CDR3 DNA reads TGCGCCACCAGCGGGCTAGCGGGTTCCTACAATGAGCAGTTCTTC. It encodes CATSGLAGSYNEQFF.

The V and J genes are TRBV25-1 and TRBJ2-4; possibly TRBD1 for D (5 bases). The CDR3 sequence is 15 residues long. The V gene's germline CDR1 is MGHDK and CDR2 SYGVNS. V gave up 3 bases and J gave up 0 bases, with 9 bases separating them. The CDR3 is CASSETVLAKNIQYF. CDR3 nucleotide sequence: TGTGCCAGCAGTGAGACAGTTCTAGCCAAAAACATTCAGTACTTC. Looking up the rest from reference TRBV25-1 and TRBJ2-4 gives the full variable domain: EADIYQTPRYLVIGTGKKITLECSQTMGHDKMYWYQQDPGMELHLIHYSYGVNSTEKGDLSSESTVSRIRTEHFPLTLESARPSHTSQYLCASSETVLAKNIQYFGAGTRLSVL.

The chain is built from TRBV5-4 and TRBJ1-1, with D possibly being TRBD1 (6 bases). V was shortened by 0 bases and J by 7 bases, with 13 bases between the two germline ends. From germline, CDR1 is SGHNT and CDR2 YYREEE (reference sequence). CDR3 size: 14 residues. CDR3 nucleotides: TGTGCCAGCAGCTTGGATCCCTTGGACAGTGAAGCTTTCTTT. Its translation is CASSLDPLDSEAFF. Together with reference TRBV5-4 and TRBJ1-1, the CDR3 gives the full variable domain: ETGVTQSPTHLIKTRGQQVTLRCSSQSGHNTVSWYQQALGQGPQFIFQYYREEENGRGNFPPRFSGLQFPNYSSELNVNALELDDSALYLCASSLDPLDSEAFFGQGTRLTVV.

The chain has TRBV20-1 and TRBJ1-2; 9 bases are shared with TRBD1. Germline CDR1 is DFQATT and CDR2 is SNEGSKA (reference sequence). Trimming took 6 bases from V and 6 from J; bases not matched to a gene: 2. This CDR3 comprises 11 residues. The CDR3 sequence: CSARDRDGYTF. CDR3 DNA sequence: TGCAGTGCCAGGGACAGGGATGGCTACACCTTC.

V gene TRBV11-2 combines with J gene TRBJ2-1; TRBD1 aligns across 7 bases. V lost 6 bases to trimming and J lost 2 bases; unmatched junction nucleotides: 7. The CDR3 consists of 15 residues. The germline gives CDR1 SGHAT, CDR2 FQNNGV. CDR3 sequence reads: CASRPQGNPYNEQFF. CDR3 coding DNA: TGTGCCAGCAGGCCACAGGGGAATCCCTACAATGAGCAGTTCTTC.